The sequence of this T cell receptor beta chain was determined in a study of CD8+CD57+ T cells in acquired aplastic anemia. Patients sequenced had flow cytometry evidence of CD8+CD57+ cell expansion. Among the patients, all had severe acquired aplastic anemia. The TCR beta profiling, which covered VDJ combination and CDR3 sequence, was carried out using genomic DNA as the template. TCRdb re-called the reads with MiXCR, one entry per CDR3 protein. Of under 350,000 distinct CDR3 sequences detected, approximately 57% appear once; the ten largest clones hold approximately 1.2%. This clonotype was sampled from a human donor with aplastic anemia. The sequenced material came from sorted CD4+, CD8+, or CD8+CD57+ T cells (not recorded which) from PBMCs.

This CDR3 is CAITPGTGGDSYEQYF. CDR3 in DNA: TGTGCCATCACCCCGGGGACAGGGGGCGACAGCTACGAGCAGTACTTC. The J gene is TRBJ2-7, the V gene TRBV10-3, with TRBD1 matching over 12 bases. Germline V CDR1 and CDR2: ENHRY, SYGVKD. V shed 7 bases, J shed 3 bases, and the junction held 10 bases outside the gene matches. This CDR3 spans 16 amino acids.